The subject of this entry is one TCR beta chain. As yet, its antigen is unknown. Other DNA sequences in the sample encode the same CDR3. This specimen belongs to a study of cytomegalovirus exposure and HLA in healthy donors. Study-level points and caveats: The number of N-insertions in an Asian-associated ancestry cluster was reportedly below the 666-donor mean in a later analysis. High sensitivity and specificity were reportedly achieved when the classifier diagnosed cytomegalovirus status.

V was clipped by 1 base and J by 1 base; unmatched bases: 3. The germline CDR1 and CDR2 sequences are SEHNR and FQNEAQ (reference sequence). This CDR3 region has 15 residues. PCR primers comprised 60 Vbeta and 13 Jbeta primers. TCRdb's copy holds only in-frame clones and misses some; the assay was immunoSEQ multiplex PCR. In total, the table holds over 100,000 clones. The chain couples TRBV7-9 to TRBJ1-1; 7 bases align to TRBD1. The origin of this receptor is a man between 25 and 39 years old in good health and CMV-seronegative. Sequencing was performed on PBMCs. CDR3 residues: CASSLVAGGNTEAFF. For the CDR3, the DNA is TGTGCCAGCAGCTTAGTAGCAGGGGGGAACACTGAAGCTTTCTTT.